The sample holds one count of the clone carrying this TCR beta chain. These data come from a study of blood T cell repertoires in COVID-19. The wider study: COVID-19 samples collected from the United States, Italy and Spain covered acute and convalescent phases. PBMCs, B-cell-depleted T cells, or T cells provided the cDNA or gDNA that made up the material.

The ends were cut back, 0 bases at V and 5 bases at J, with 14 bases in the middle. The CDR3 is 17 residues long. The germline V gene encodes CDR1 SGHTA and CDR2 FQGNSA. Per the study methods: Nucleated cell counts were estimated from reference gene primer amplification. Using immunoSEQ multiplex PCR, the repertoire was profiled, and TCRdb retains in-frame clones only, with some absent. The V and J calls and clone size are taken from that table; D and trimming were inferred from the DNA. The sample shows about 130,000 clones, around four fifths of them seen only once. The chain links TRBV7-2 to TRBJ1-6; a weak D match, TRBD1 (5 bases). Sequenced: peripheral blood. This receptor was taken from a man older than 75 with acute or convalescent COVID-19. CDR3 amino acids: CASSLARSETDNSPLHF. Here the CDR3 DNA reads TGTGCCAGCAGCTTAGCGCGGTCAGAGACAGATAATTCACCCCTCCACTTT.